These 29 T cell receptor beta chains were sequenced from one sample in a study of T cells in Graves' hyperthyroidism and ophthalmopathy. Amplification yielded TCR beta CDR3 regions, with RNA transcripts as the source. Carried out on the TCR CDR3, a first-round RT-PCR used the HTBI primer set. TCRdb reprocessed the multiplex PCR reads via MiXCR and lists one record per CDR3 protein. The sample has about 500,000 distinct CDR3 sequences, 40% to 55% seen once. Material: peripheral blood or thyroid tissue (not recorded which). Receptor source: an adult woman with Graves' disease, either hyperthyroidism or ophthalmopathy (not recorded which).

This clonotype was counted a few times. V gene TRBV28 combines with J gene TRBJ2-7; D possibly corresponds to TRBD1 (7 bases). The germline V and J ends were trimmed by 6 bases and 2 bases, with 14 bases remaining between them. The CDR3 contains 14 residues. The V gene's germline CDR1 is MDHEN and CDR2 SYDVKM. CDR3 sequence: CASRNQGGTYEQYF. The CDR3 nucleotides read TGTGCCAGCAGGAACCAGGGGGGCACCTACGAGCAGTACTTC. The entire variable domain, with the rest obtained from reference TRBV28 and TRBJ2-7, is as follows: DVKVTQSSRYLVKRTGEKVFLECVQDMDHENMFWYRQDPGLGLRLIYFSYDVKMKEKGDIPEGYSVSREKKERFSLILESASTNQTSMYLCASRNQGGTYEQYFGPGTRLTVT.

This clonotype was seen only a few times. The CDR3 here is CASSVSSGRSPETQYF. The DNA for the CDR3 is TGTGCCAGCAGTGTATCTAGCGGGAGGTCCCCGGAGACCCAGTACTTC. V and J are TRBV28 and TRBJ2-5; TRBD2 agrees at 11 bases. J was trimmed by 5 bases and V by 5 bases; bases with no gene match: 10. Germline assignment: CDR1 MDHEN and CDR2 SYDVKM. This CDR3 is built from 16 residues.

J is TRBJ2-7 and V is TRBV20-1; D remains ambiguous. Per the germline V gene, CDR1 is DFQATT and CDR2 is SNEGSKA (reference sequence). Trimming pared 1 base from V and 1 base from J, leaving 11 bases between. The CDR3 contains 14 residues. CDR3 sequence reads: CSARGGFASYEQYF. CDR3 sequence (DNA): TGCAGTGCTAGAGGGGGTTTTGCGTCCTACGAGCAGTACTTC.

The chain carries TRBV19 and TRBJ2-3; TRBD2 matches 11 bases. The CDR3 loop spans 15 amino acids. Germline V CDR1 and CDR2: LNHDA, SQIVND (reference sequence). V was pared by 6 bases and J by 5 bases, with 7 bases of the junction left unmatched. The CDR3 is CASRRLAGMRDTQYF. DNA for the CDR3: TGTGCCAGTAGACGACTAGCGGGAATGCGAGATACGCAGTATTTT.

This clonotype was detected once. The chain has TRBV5-1 and TRBJ2-7; D is perhaps TRBD1 (6 bases). V was trimmed by 4 bases and J by 6 bases, leaving 8 bases between them. Looked up from germline, CDR1 is SGHRS and CDR2 is YFSETQ. The CDR3 spans 11 residues. CDR3 residues: CASSTGIEQYF. CDR3 DNA sequence: TGCGCCAGCAGCACAGGGATCGAGCAGTACTTC.

There are many counts of this clonotype. V is TRBV6-5 and J is TRBJ1-2; D unresolved. The ends were cut back, 6 bases at V and 6 bases at J, with 11 bases in the middle. The CDR3 totals 12 residues. Per germline, CDR1 MNHEY and CDR2 SVGAGI. In DNA, the CDR3 is TGTGCCAGCAGCGAACGGGGAGATGGCTACACCTTC. Amino acids: CASSERGDGYTF.

Details on this clonotype: Here the CDR3 omits its conserved ending phenylalanine or tryptophan, so a read error is the likely source. Because the CDR3's place on the DNA is in doubt, the DNA is left out and the CDR3 is given as listed by TCRdb. The J gene is TRBJ2-6, the V gene TRBV29-1; TRBD2 is the table's D call and was not checked against the DNA. Germline lookup yields CDR1 SQVTM and CDR2 ANQGSEA. The CDR3 is 9 amino acids in total, end residues counted. CDR3 sequence: CSHGEGTNT.

Regarding this clonotype: At one end the junction does not follow the germline gene, possibly because of a read error. J is TRBJ1-6 and V is TRBV10-3; the D is unclear. Germline CDR1 and CDR2: ENHRY and SYGVKD. CDR3 size: 13 residues. CDR3: CAISESGREPLHF. In DNA form, the CDR3 reads TGTGCCATCAGCGAGTCGGGTAGGGAACCCCTCCACTTT.

This clonotype was found a few times. J is TRBJ2-5 and V is TRBV11-2; D gene unclear. This CDR3 has 14 residues. Germline CDR1 reads SGHAT; CDR2 reads FQNNGV. V shed 5 bases and J shed 3 bases, with 13 bases lying between them. CDR3 residues: CASSTWGTKETQYF. CDR3 bases: TGTGCCAGCAGCACCTGGGGTACCAAAGAGACCCAGTACTTC.

A word on this clonotype: The junction differs from germline at one of its ends, possibly a read error. The V and J genes are TRBV7-8 and TRBJ1-3; tentative D call: TRBD1 (6 bases). This CDR3 comprises 15 residues. Germline V lookup: CDR1 SGHVS, CDR2 FQNEAQ. This chain's CDR3 is CAISEGGLSGDTIYF. Written as DNA, the CDR3 is TGTGCCATCAGCGAAGGGGGTCTTTCTGGAGACACCATATATTTT. Based on the CDR3 plus reference TRBV7-8 and TRBJ1-3, the full variable domain is GAGVSQSPRYKVAKRGQDVALRCDPISGHVSLFWYQQALGQGPEFLTYFQNEAQLDKSGLPSDRFFAERPEGSVSTLKIQRTQQEDSAVYLCAISEGGLSGDTIYFGEGSWLTVV.

The J gene is TRBJ1-1, the V gene TRBV11-2; weak D call: TRBD1 (5 bases). Germline V gives CDR1 SGHAT, CDR2 FQNNGV. V gave up 6 bases and J gave up 1 base, with 15 bases separating them. The CDR3 sequence is 15 residues long. Here the CDR3 reads CASRPRGGENTEAFF. CDR3 nucleotide sequence: TGTGCCAGCAGGCCGCGGGGGGGGGAGAACACTGAAGCTTTCTTT.

This clonotype occurred a few times. V and J are TRBV28 and TRBJ1-5; 8 bases are shared with TRBD1. The CDR3 is made up of 11 amino acids. Trimming took 4 bases from V and 14 from J; bases not matched to a gene: 4. Per the germline V gene, CDR1 is MDHEN and CDR2 is SYDVKM. For the CDR3, the DNA is TGTGCCAGCAGTTCGGACAGGGTCGAGCATTTT. Amino acids: CASSSDRVEHF.

The rearrangement joins TRBV2 to TRBJ2-5; TRBD2 matches at 15 bases. Trimming cost V 6 bases and J 5 bases; bases outside gene matches: 1. The CDR3 sequence is 14 residues long. Per germline, CDR1 SNHLY and CDR2 FYNNEI. CDR3 loop: CASSGLAGGETQYF. In DNA form, the CDR3 reads TGTGCCAGCAGCGGACTAGCGGGAGGGGAGACCCAGTACTTC.

The CDR3 DNA is TGTGCCAGCAGCTATAGAGGGGACATGGACAGACCCTACGAGCAGTACTTC. Amino acid sequence: CASSYRGDMDRPYEQYF. The V and J genes are TRBV11-2 and TRBJ2-7, with D perhaps TRBD1 (6 bases). This CDR3 has 17 amino acids. V lost 4 bases and J lost 2, with 21 bases in between. CDR1 and CDR2 from the germline V gene are SGHAT and FQNNGV.

This clonotype was seen ten or more times. The V and J genes are TRBV15 and TRBJ1-5; TRBD1 matches at 9 bases. CDR3 length: 18 amino acids. Germline CDR1 is LNHNV and CDR2 is YYDKDF (reference sequence). The J segment lost 3 bases and the V segment lost 6 bases, leaving 15 bases of the junction unmatched. Here the CDR3 DNA reads TGTGCCACCAGTAGCATGGGGACAGGGAGGGGGAACAATCAGCCCCAGCATTTT. Protein: CATSSMGTGRGNNQPQHF.

This clonotype came up a few times. CDR3: CASSVVGAGTDTQYF. The CDR3, as DNA: TGTGCCAGCAGCGTAGTAGGGGCCGGCACAGATACGCAGTATTTT. The V call is TRBV9, the J call TRBJ2-3; perhaps TRBD1 as D (5 bases). The V end was cut by 0 bases, the J end by 1 base, with 9 bases between. The germline V gene has CDR1 SGDLS and CDR2 YYNGEE. The CDR3 runs to 15 residues. Combining the CDR3 with reference TRBV9 and TRBJ2-3 gives the whole variable domain DSGVTQTPKHLITATGQRVTLRCSPRSGDLSVYWYQQSLDQGLQFLIQYYNGEERAKGNILERFSAQQFPDLHSELNLSSLELGDSALYFCASSVVGAGTDTQYFGPGTRLTVL.

This rearrangement joins TRBV24-1 to TRBJ2-7; D tentatively reads TRBD1 or TRBD2 (5 bases each). The germline V gene has CDR1 KGHDR and CDR2 SFDVKD. V was cut by 4 bases and J by 9 bases, with 12 bases left in between. The CDR3 contains 12 residues. CDR3: CATSDTRDRQYF. The CDR3 DNA sequence: TGTGCCACCAGTGACACCAGGGACCGGCAGTACTTC.

This chain joins TRBV5-4 and TRBJ1-2; tentatively, D is TRBD1 (6 bases). Germline V lookup: CDR1 SGHNT, CDR2 YYREEE (reference sequence). The CDR3 extends over 13 amino acids. V lost 0 bases and J lost 8, with 11 bases in between. The CDR3 coding sequence is TGTGCCAGCAGCTTGGCGGGGGCGGAGGGCTACACCTTC. Protein product: CASSLAGAEGYTF.

This clonotype was counted only a few times. This chain links TRBV29-1 with TRBJ1-4, with a weak D call TRBD1 (5 bases). This CDR3 has 11 residues. With 2 bases removed from V and 13 bases from J, the gap between germline ends came to 11 bases. Germline lookup yields CDR1 SQVTM and CDR2 ANQGSEA. For the CDR3, the DNA is TGCAGCGTTGAACAGGGCACCGGACTGTTTTTT. Protein product: CSVEQGTGLFF.

The V gene is TRBV7-9, the J gene TRBJ1-4; D call uncertain. Germline V CDR1 and CDR2: SEHNR, FQNEAQ (reference sequence). V was clipped by 6 bases and J by 12 bases, with 23 bases between them. The CDR3 consists of 15 residues. CDR3 sequence: CASSFTAGFLGELFF. CDR3 bases: TGTGCCAGCAGTTTTACCGCGGGATTTCTGGGAGAACTGTTTTTT.

This clonotype was counted a single time. This chain uses TRBV2 with TRBJ1-4; perhaps TRBD1 as D (6 bases). Looked up from germline, CDR1 is SNHLY and CDR2 is FYNNEI. This CDR3 is built from 13 residues. The ends were cut back, 6 bases at V and 8 bases at J, with 13 bases in the middle. This CDR3 reads CASRAWGGEKLFF. The CDR3 coding sequence is TGTGCCAGCAGGGCCTGGGGGGGCGAAAAACTGTTTTTT.

The chain couples TRBV15 to TRBJ1-6; D is perhaps TRBD1 (6 bases). V was clipped by 0 bases and J by 5 bases, with 14 bases between them. Germline assignment: CDR1 LNHNV and CDR2 YYDKDF (reference sequence). CDR3 size: 17 residues. The CDR3: CATSRDPARGDNSPLHF. DNA for the CDR3: TGTGCCACCAGCAGAGACCCAGCCAGGGGCGATAATTCACCCCTCCACTTT.

This clonotype was picked up one time. V usage is TRBV20-1 and J usage is TRBJ1-4, with a weak D call TRBD1 (6 bases). The V and J ends lost 6 bases and 4 bases respectively, with 15 bases between them. The V gene's germline CDR1 is DFQATT and CDR2 SNEGSKA (reference sequence). This CDR3 spans 14 amino acids. The CDR3: CSAHNREFNEKLFF. The DNA of the CDR3 is TGCAGTGCACACAACAGGGAGTTTAATGAAAAACTGTTTTTT.

In this sample, this clonotype turned up many times. The V call is TRBV12-3 or TRBV12-4, the J call TRBJ2-5; TRBD1 aligns across 10 bases. V shed 6 bases, J shed 1 base, and the junction held 5 bases outside the gene matches. CDR3 length: 15 residues. For the CDR3, the DNA is TGTGCCAGCAGCCTGGACAGGGGGGTCCAAGAGACCCAGTACTTC. Its translation is CASSLDRGVQETQYF.

The V gene is TRBV20-1, the J gene TRBJ1-3; a weak D match, TRBD1 (6 bases). The germline CDR1 and CDR2 sequences are DFQATT and SNEGSKA (reference sequence). This CDR3 has 16 amino acids. V was pared by 3 bases and J by 8 bases, with 23 bases between. The CDR3 spells CSASPPGAVYGYTIYF. As DNA, the CDR3 is TGCAGTGCTAGCCCCCCGGGGGCGGTCTATGGCTACACCATATATTTT.

This clonotype was observed a few times. A much bigger clone sits one base away, suggesting this may be a read error. V usage is TRBV7-2 and J usage is TRBJ1-1; D is ambiguous. The CDR3 totals 16 residues. Germline CDR1 is SGHTA and CDR2 is FQGNSA. In DNA form, the CDR3 reads TGTGCCAGCAGCTTAGATCTAGCCCAGGCTAACACTGAAGCTTCCTTT. It translates to CASSLDLAQANTEASF.

The chain recombines TRBV7-9 with TRBJ2-7; 7 nucleotides agree with TRBD1. This CDR3 contains 15 residues. Germline V lookup: CDR1 SEHNR, CDR2 FQNEAQ (reference sequence). With V trimmed by 5 bases and J by 4 bases, 11 bases remained unmatched. In nucleotides, the CDR3 is TGTGCCAGCAGCGTCACCGGGACAGAGAGATACGAGCAGTACTTC. Its translation: CASSVTGTERYEQYF. Drawing the rest from reference TRBV7-9 and TRBJ2-7, the complete variable domain is DTGVSQNPRHKITKRGQNVTFRCDPISEHNRLYWYRQTLGQGPEFLTYFQNEAQLEKSRLLSDRFSAERPKGSFSTLEIQRTEQGDSAMYLCASSVTGTERYEQYFGPGTRLTVT.

This clonotype showed up many times. This chain uses TRBV29-1 with TRBJ2-2, with 11 bases that match TRBD2. The CDR3 extends over 17 amino acids. J gave up 4 bases and V 1 base, and 8 bases lay outside the gene matches. Germline V gives CDR1 SQVTM, CDR2 ANQGSEA. Here the CDR3 DNA reads TGCAGCGTTGAAGGGACTAGCGGGTCGTCGAGCACCGGGGAGCTGTTTTTT. Residues: CSVEGTSGSSSTGELFF.

The chain links TRBV6-5 to TRBJ1-5; 8 nucleotides match TRBD1. The CDR3 extends over 13 amino acids. Losses at the gene ends were 6 bases for V and 4 bases for J; bases not matched to a gene: 2. Germline V gene data show CDR1 as MNHEY and CDR2 as SVGAGI. The CDR3 region has the DNA TGTGCCAGCAGACAGGGGGTAAATCAGCCCCAGCATTTT. This translates into CASRQGVNQPQHF.